One T cell receptor beta chain is described in this entry. The length of the CDR3 is 14 residues. CDR1 and CDR2 from the germline V gene are MNHEY and SVGEGT. Trimming removed 6 bases at V and 7 bases at J, with 13 bases between. These data are taken from a study of regulatory T cells in long-lasting Graves disease. Library construction for TCR beta used iRepertoire HTBI primers and Arm-PCR of CDR3 regions. TCRdb analysed the multiplex PCR reads with MiXCR anew, one entry per CDR3 protein. The sample yields about 240,000 distinct CDR3 sequences, roughly a fifth seen once. Stated time point: newly diagnosed GD, antithyroid drugs for less than 3 months. The authors made the TCR library using RNA they extracted from PBMCs. In each case, Graves' disease was diagnosed per American Thyroid Association guidelines.

The genes are TRBV6-2 or TRBV6-3 and TRBJ1-6, with D possibly TRBD1 on 6 matching bases. The origin of this receptor is a female donor with Graves disease. Sample: peripheral blood mononuclear cells (PBMCs), taken at new diagnosis, from a patient treated with antithyroid drugs. The CDR3 DNA reads TGTGCCAGCAGGTACAGGGATTGGAATTCACCCCTCCACTTT. Translating gives CASRYRDWNSPLHF.